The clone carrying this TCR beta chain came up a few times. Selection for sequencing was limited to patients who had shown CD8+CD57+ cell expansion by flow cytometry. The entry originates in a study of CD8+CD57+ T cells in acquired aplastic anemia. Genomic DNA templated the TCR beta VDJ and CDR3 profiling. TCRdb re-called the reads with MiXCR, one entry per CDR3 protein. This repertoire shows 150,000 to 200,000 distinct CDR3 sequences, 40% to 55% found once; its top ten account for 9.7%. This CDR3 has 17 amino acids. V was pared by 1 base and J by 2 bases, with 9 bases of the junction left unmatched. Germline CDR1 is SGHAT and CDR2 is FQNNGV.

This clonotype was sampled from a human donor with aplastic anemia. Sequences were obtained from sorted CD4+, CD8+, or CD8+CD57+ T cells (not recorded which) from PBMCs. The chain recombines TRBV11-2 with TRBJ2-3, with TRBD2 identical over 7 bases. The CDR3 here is CASSLGSAGVSTDTQYF. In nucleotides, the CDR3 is TGTGCCAGCAGCTTAGGTAGTGCGGGGGTCTCCACAGATACGCAGTATTTT.